The clone carrying this TCR beta chain occurred many times. The data stem from a study of T-cell reconstitution after alpha-beta-depleted transplantation in children. CDR3 size: 16 residues. V dropped 6 bases and J dropped 1; count of bases not matched to a gene: 7. Germline V gives CDR1 MNHEY, CDR2 SVGAGI. Researchers prepared the TCRbeta library using unique molecular identifiers, the study reports. TCRdb re-called the PCR reads through MiXCR, storing one row per CDR3 protein. The top ten hold around 3.1% of the sample, which has 150,000 to 200,000 distinct CDR3 sequences, around 6.8% seen once. Sequenced material: PBMCs from the stem cell graft donor, taken from the stem cell graft. The rearrangement joins TRBV6-5 to TRBJ2-1; TRBD2 matches 9 bases. This clonotype was obtained from a human donor who donated a stem cell graft to a child with Wiskott-Aldrich syndrome. The CDR3 sequence is CASRVRTSASYNEQFF. DNA of the CDR3: TGTGCCAGCAGGGTGAGGACTAGCGCGTCCTACAATGAGCAGTTCTTC.